This TCR beta chain stems from a study of Ad26.COV2.S vaccination and SARS-CoV-2 variants. Study at large: In the study, Ad26.COV2.S was injected intramuscularly once, or twice 56 days apart.

Profiled with immunoSEQ multiplex PCR; TCRdb holds only in-frame clones, not every one. This sample has around 420,000 clones, with 88% found just once. V was pared by 3 bases and J by 9 bases, with 7 bases of the junction left unmatched. Germline CDR1 is SGDLS and CDR2 is YYNGEE. The CDR3 length is 15 residues. Noted treatment: some 20 received Ad26.COV2.S at low or high dose, single or two shots; about 5 received placebo; per-sample allocation not given. Vaccine and placebo recipients were sampled on day 63 after the first injection. An Ad26 vector expressing Wuhan-strain SARS-CoV-2 spike served as the vaccine. Details on this clone: What it binds is not known.

Overall study results and limits: Participants given vaccine showed non-spike TCR breadth similar to that of placebo recipients. Post-vaccination spike-specific CD8+ and CD4+ T cell responses reportedly had substantial breadth.

This chain links TRBV9 with TRBJ2-1, with 12 bases matching TRBD1. This clonotype originated in a person between 18 and 59 years old who received the Ad26.COV2.S COVID-19 vaccine or a placebo. The sample was peripheral blood, taken in a trial of Ad26.COV2.S vaccine versus placebo. The CDR3 sequence is CASSDRDRGRSEQFF. The DNA for the CDR3 is TGTGCCAGCAGCGACCGGGACAGGGGGCGAAGTGAGCAGTTCTTC.